This TCR beta chain originates from a study of cytomegalovirus exposure and HLA in healthy donors. After removal of 3 bases from V and 10 bases from J, the junction contained 5 bases not matched to a gene. The CDR3 spans 13 residues. CDR1 is SGHRS and CDR2 is YFSETQ in the germline V gene. PCR involved 60 Vbeta and 13 Jbeta primers. Here immunoSEQ multiplex PCR was the method, and the copy in TCRdb shows in-frame clones only, minus some. The sample includes 170,000 or so clones, about four fifths of them seen just once. This TCR was sampled from a boy between 2 and 15 years old in good health and CMV-seronegative. The chain recombines TRBV5-1 with TRBJ1-4, with 8 bases aligning to TRBD1. Sequenced material: PBMCs. DNA of the CDR3: TGCGCCAGCAGCTCTGGACAGGGACTAAAACTGTTTTTT. As protein: CASSSGQGLKLFF.